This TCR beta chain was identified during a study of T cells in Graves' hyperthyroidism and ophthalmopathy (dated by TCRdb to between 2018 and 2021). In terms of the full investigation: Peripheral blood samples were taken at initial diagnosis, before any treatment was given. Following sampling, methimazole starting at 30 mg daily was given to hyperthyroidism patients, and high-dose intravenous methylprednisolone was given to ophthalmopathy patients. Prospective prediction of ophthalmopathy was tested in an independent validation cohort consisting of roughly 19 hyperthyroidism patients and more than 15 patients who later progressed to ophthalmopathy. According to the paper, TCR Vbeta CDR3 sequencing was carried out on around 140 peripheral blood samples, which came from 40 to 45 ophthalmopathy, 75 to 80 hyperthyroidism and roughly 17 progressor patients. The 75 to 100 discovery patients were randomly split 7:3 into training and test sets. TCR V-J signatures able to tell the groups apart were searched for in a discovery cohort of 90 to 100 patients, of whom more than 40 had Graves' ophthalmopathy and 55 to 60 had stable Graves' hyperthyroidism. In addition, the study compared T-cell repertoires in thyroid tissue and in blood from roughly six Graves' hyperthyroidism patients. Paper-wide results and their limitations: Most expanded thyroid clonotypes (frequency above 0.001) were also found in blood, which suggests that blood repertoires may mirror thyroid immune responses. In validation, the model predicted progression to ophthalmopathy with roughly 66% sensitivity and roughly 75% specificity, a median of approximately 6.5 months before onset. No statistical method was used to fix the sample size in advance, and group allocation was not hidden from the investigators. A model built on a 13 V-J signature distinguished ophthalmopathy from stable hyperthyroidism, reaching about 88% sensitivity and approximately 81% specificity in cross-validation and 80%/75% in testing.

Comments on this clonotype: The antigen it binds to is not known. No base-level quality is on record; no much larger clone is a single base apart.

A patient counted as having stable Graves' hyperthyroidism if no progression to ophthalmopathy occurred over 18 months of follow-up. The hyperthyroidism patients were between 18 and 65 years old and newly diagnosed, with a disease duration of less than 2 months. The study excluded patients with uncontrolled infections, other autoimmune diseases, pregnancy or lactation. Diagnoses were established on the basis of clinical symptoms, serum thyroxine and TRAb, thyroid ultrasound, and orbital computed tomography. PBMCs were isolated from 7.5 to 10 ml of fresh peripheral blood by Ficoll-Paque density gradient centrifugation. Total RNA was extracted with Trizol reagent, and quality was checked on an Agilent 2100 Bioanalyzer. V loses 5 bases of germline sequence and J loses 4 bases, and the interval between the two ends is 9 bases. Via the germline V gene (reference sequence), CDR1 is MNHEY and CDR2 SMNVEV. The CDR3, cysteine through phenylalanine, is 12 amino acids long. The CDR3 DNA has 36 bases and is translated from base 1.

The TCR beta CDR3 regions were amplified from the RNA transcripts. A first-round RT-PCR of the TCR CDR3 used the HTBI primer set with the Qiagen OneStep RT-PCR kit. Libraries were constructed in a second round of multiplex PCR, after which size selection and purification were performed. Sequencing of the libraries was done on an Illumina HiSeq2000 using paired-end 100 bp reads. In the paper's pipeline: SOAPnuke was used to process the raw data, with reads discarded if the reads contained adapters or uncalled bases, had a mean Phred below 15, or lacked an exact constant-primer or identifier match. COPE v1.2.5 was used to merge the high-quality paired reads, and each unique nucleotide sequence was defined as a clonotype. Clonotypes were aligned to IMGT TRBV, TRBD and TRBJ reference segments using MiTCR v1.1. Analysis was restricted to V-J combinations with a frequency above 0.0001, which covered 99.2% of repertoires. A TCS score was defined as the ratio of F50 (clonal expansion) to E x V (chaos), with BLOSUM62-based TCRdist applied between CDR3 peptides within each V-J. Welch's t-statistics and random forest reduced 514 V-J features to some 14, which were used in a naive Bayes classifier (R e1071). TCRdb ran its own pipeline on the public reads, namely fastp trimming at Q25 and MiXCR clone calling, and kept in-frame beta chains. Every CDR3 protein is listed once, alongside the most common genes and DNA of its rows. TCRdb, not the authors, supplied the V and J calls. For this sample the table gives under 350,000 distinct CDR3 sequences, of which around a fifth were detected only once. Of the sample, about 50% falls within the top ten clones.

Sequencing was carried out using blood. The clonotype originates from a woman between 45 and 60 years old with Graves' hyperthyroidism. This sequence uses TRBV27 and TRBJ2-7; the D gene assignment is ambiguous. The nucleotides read TGTGCCAGCAGTATAAATGGTTACGAGCAGTACTTC. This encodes CASSINGYEQYF.